These 19 T cell receptor beta chains share one sample of origin, sequenced in a study of CD8 T cells in ankylosing spondylitis. Findings and caveats of the study: Seemingly characteristic of ankylosing spondylitis blood was a TCR beta motif consisting of roughly 8 highly homologous variants.

TCRdb reprocessed the 5' RACE reads with MiXCR, giving one entry per CDR3 protein. The repertoire consists of hundreds of thousands of distinct CDR3 sequences, with roughly 25% occurring once and the leading ten covering over 0.8%. These receptors are not linked to any known antigen. Source material: blood, either unsorted or a sorted T cell fraction (not recorded which). Source of these receptors: a male donor with ankylosing spondylitis.

This clonotype was found once. CDR3 sequence (DNA): TGTGCCAGCAGCCAAACCGGGACAGCGAAAGAGACCCAGTACTTC. Amino acid sequence: CASSQTGTAKETQYF. The chain employs TRBV5-6 and TRBJ2-5; 7 positions agree with TRBD1. Germline CDR1 reads SGHDT; CDR2 reads YYEEEE. The trim removed 4 bases at V and 3 bases at J, leaving 9 bases unmatched. This CDR3 has 15 residues.

The CDR3 protein is CSASSGDSYNEQFF. The CDR3 region has the DNA TGCAGTGCCTCTAGCGGGGATTCCTACAATGAGCAGTTCTTC. The chain recombines TRBV20-1 with TRBJ2-1; 9 bases align to TRBD2. V shed 6 bases and J 1 base; nucleotides not matched to a gene: 4. CDR1 and CDR2 from the germline V gene are DFQATT and SNEGSKA (reference sequence). The CDR3 loop spans 14 amino acids.

This clonotype came up a few times. The chain links TRBV5-1 to TRBJ2-7, with TRBD1 identical over 8 bases. V trimming: 3 bases; J trimming: 5 bases; junction bases outside the gene matches: 4. This CDR3 is 13 amino acids long. Germline CDR1 is SGHRS and CDR2 is YFSETQ. The CDR3 nucleotides read TGCGCCAGCAGCTACGGACAGGGCCACGAGCAGTACTTC. This translates into CASSYGQGHEQYF. Complete variable domain (other parts from reference TRBV5-1 and TRBJ2-7): KAGVTQTPRYLIKTRGQQVTLSCSPISGHRSVSWYQQTPGQGLQFLFEYFSETQRNKGNFPGRFSGRQFSNSRSEMNVSTLELGDSALYLCASSYGQGHEQYFGPGTRLTVT.

This clonotype occurred a few times. The chain carries TRBV7-9 and TRBJ1-2; D gene uncertain. CDR1 is SEHNR and CDR2 is FQNEAQ in the germline V gene (reference sequence). This CDR3 spans 12 amino acids. V shed 7 bases and J shed 1 base, with 7 bases lying between them. The CDR3 DNA reads as TGTGCCAGCAATACCCTTAACTATGGCTACACCTTC. It codes for CASNTLNYGYTF.

The chain couples TRBV29-1 to TRBJ1-2; 7 positions agree with TRBD1. This CDR3 is built from 16 residues. The germline CDR1 and CDR2 sequences are SQVTM and ANQGSEA. The V segment lost 7 bases and the J segment 0 bases; nucleotides outside the gene matches: 14. The CDR3 DNA sequence: TGCAGCGCTGCGACAGGGCGATATTCTTCTAACTATGGCTACACCTTC. Its protein product is CSAATGRYSSNYGYTF.

This chain joins TRBV12-3 or TRBV12-4 and TRBJ2-1; TRBD2 matches at 11 bases. Germline trimming cut 6 bases from V and 9 bases from J; bases unmatched to any gene: 4. CDR3 length: 13 residues. The CDR3: CASRTTSGIEQFF. The CDR3 bases are TGTGCCAGCAGGACGACTAGCGGGATTGAGCAGTTCTTC.

The gene calls are TRBV7-2 and TRBJ2-7; D not resolved. The CDR3 totals 13 residues. CDR1 and CDR2 from the germline V gene are SGHTA and FQGNSA. Trimming pared 5 bases from V and 0 bases from J, leaving 8 bases between. CDR3 loop: CASSTTPSYEQYF. The CDR3 nucleotides read TGTGCCAGCAGCACGACACCCTCCTACGAGCAGTACTTC.

This clonotype has only one observation. The chain employs TRBV20-1 and TRBJ1-5; perhaps TRBD1 as D (5 bases). Germline CDR1 DFQATT, CDR2 SNEGSKA (reference sequence). V lost 6 bases, J lost 2 bases, and 23 bases lay in between. The CDR3 totals 17 residues. DNA of the CDR3: TGCAGTGCCGGTATTCCCCCCTCGGGGGGAGGCAATCAGCCCCAGCATTTT. It translates to CSAGIPPSGGGNQPQHF.

V and J are TRBV12-3 or TRBV12-4 and TRBJ2-5; D may be TRBD1 (5 bases). This CDR3 has 16 amino acids. Between the trimmed V and J ends, which lost 4 bases and 5 bases, there was a span of 20 bases. CDR3 DNA: TGTGCCAGCAGTTGGGGCCCTAACGGCGGCCTCGAGACCCAGTACTTC. Translated, it gives CASSWGPNGGLETQYF.

The chain couples TRBV30 to TRBJ1-5; 9 nucleotides match TRBD1. This CDR3 is 14 amino acids long. V lost 3 bases to trimming and J lost 1 base; unmatched junction nucleotides: 1. Germline V gene sequence: CDR1 GTSNPN, CDR2 SVGIG (reference sequence). In nucleotides, the CDR3 is TGTGCCTGGAGCGGGACAGGGAGCAATCAGCCCCAGCATTTT. This translates into CAWSGTGSNQPQHF.

This clonotype was recorded a few times. V and J are TRBV12-3 or TRBV12-4 and TRBJ1-5, with 7 bases fitting TRBD1. The CDR3 extends over 18 amino acids. The J segment lost 0 bases and the V segment lost 7 bases, leaving 15 bases of the junction unmatched. CDR3 loop: CASTKNRGGRFSNQPQHF. In nucleotides, the CDR3 is TGTGCCAGCACCAAGAACAGGGGAGGCCGATTTAGCAATCAGCCCCAGCATTTT.

This clonotype came up a few times. This chain joins TRBV2 and TRBJ2-1, with a possible D match to TRBD2 (6 bases). This CDR3 is 14 amino acids long. Deletions cut 7 bases from V and 7 bases from J, with 17 bases between. Germline values: CDR1 SNHLY, CDR2 FYNNEI. The CDR3 DNA is TGTGCCAGCACTGCGCTTTTGGGAGGTAATGAGCAGTTCTTC. Its translation: CASTALLGGNEQFF.

In this sample, this clonotype turned up a few times. The rearrangement uses TRBV7-8 and TRBJ2-1; 7 bases fit TRBD2. Germline V gives CDR1 SGHVS, CDR2 FQNEAQ. V trimming: 5 bases; J trimming: 4 bases; junction bases outside the gene matches: 8. The CDR3 is made up of 15 amino acids. CDR3 protein: CASSPLGRGYNEQFF. CDR3 nucleotide sequence: TGTGCCAGCAGCCCCTTAGGGCGGGGGTACAATGAGCAGTTCTTC.

This clonotype was found many times. The chain couples TRBV20-1 to TRBJ2-1; 7 positions match TRBD2. This CDR3 region has 15 residues. The V gene end was trimmed by 6 bases and the J gene end by 4 bases; junction bases not matched to a gene: 12. Germline CDR1 is DFQATT and CDR2 is SNEGSKA (reference sequence). In DNA form, the CDR3 reads TGCAGTGCGCCGAGGTGGCTAGCGGCTTACAATGAGCAGTTCTTC. Protein sequence: CSAPRWLAAYNEQFF.

In this sample, this clonotype turned up once. This chain uses TRBV19 with TRBJ2-7; TRBD1 agrees at 7 bases. The CDR3 contains 14 residues. CDR1 is LNHDA, CDR2 SQIVND, per germline (reference sequence). V shed 5 bases and J 6 bases; nucleotides not matched to a gene: 10. CDR3 protein: CASSFSGTVFEQYF. The CDR3, as DNA: TGTGCCAGTAGTTTTTCCGGGACAGTATTCGAGCAGTACTTC. Combining the CDR3 with reference TRBV19 and TRBJ2-7 gives the whole variable domain DGGITQSPKYLFRKEGQNVTLSCEQNLNHDAMYWYRQDPGQGLRLIYYSQIVNDFQKGDIAEGYSVSREKKESFPLTVTSAQKNPTAFYLCASSFSGTVFEQYFGPGTRLTVT.

This chain joins TRBV7-2 and TRBJ2-3, with unresolved D. The germline V gene encodes CDR1 SGHTA and CDR2 FQGNSA. The CDR3 spans 15 residues. V lost 5 bases and J lost 0, with 12 bases in between. In DNA form, the CDR3 reads TGTGCCAGCAGCCCATCTAACCCTAGCACAGATACGCAGTATTTT. Its translation is CASSPSNPSTDTQYF.

The rearrangement uses TRBV20-1 and TRBJ2-1; D remains ambiguous. V was shortened by 6 bases and J by 5 bases, with 20 bases between the two germline ends. Germline V gene sequence: CDR1 DFQATT, CDR2 SNEGSKA (reference sequence). This CDR3 has 15 residues. CDR3 sequence: CSASTGRRGHNEQFF. The CDR3 DNA sequence: TGCAGTGCCTCTACGGGCAGGAGAGGCCACAATGAGCAGTTCTTC.

The chain links TRBV20-1 to TRBJ2-3, with 10 nucleotides matching TRBD2. The V gene end was trimmed by 2 bases and the J gene end by 1 base; junction bases not matched to a gene: 15. Germline V gene sequence: CDR1 DFQATT, CDR2 SNEGSKA (reference sequence). The CDR3 has 19 residues. The CDR3 nucleotides are TGCAGTGCTAGACCAAGCGGGAGGGCCCAACGGACCGGCACAGATACGCAGTATTTT. Its protein product is CSARPSGRAQRTGTDTQYF.

This clonotype was found a few times. The chain uses TRBV12-3 or TRBV12-4 and TRBJ1-2, with D perhaps matching TRBD1 (6 bases). V was cut by 7 bases and J by 5 bases, with 20 bases left in between. CDR3 length: 15 amino acids. The DNA of the CDR3 is TGTGCCAGCACCTCTCAAGGGGGTCTGTGGTATGGCTACACCTTC. It yields the protein CASTSQGGLWYGYTF.